The 11 T cell receptor beta chains given below trace back to one sample, sequenced in a study of T cell responses to AZD1222 COVID-19 vaccine (dated by TCRdb to about 2021). The protocol used for the library was the immunoSEQ multiplex PCR assay. TCRdb's version of the immuneACCESS table is confined to in-frame rearrangements and falls short of the full clone set. An unresolved V gene accounts for under half of the shortfall where checked; the remainder is of unknown origin. Within this sample are approximately 150,000 clones, with approximately 88% of them counted one time only. Together, the top ten hold 3% to 4% of the sample. Read against the paper, the sample's time point label means: baseline before first vaccination. The treatment or condition label for this specimen denotes: meningococcal conjugate vaccine given as trial control. The sample in question was peripheral blood, obtained on day 0 of MenACWY control vaccination. These receptors all come from an adult in good health.

This chain joins TRBV6-5 and TRBJ1-1; 8 bases align to TRBD1. Trimming removed 7 bases from V and 5 bases from J; junction bases left unmatched: 6. CDR3 size: 13 residues. Germline CDR1 reads MNHEY; CDR2 reads SVGAGI. CDR3 residues: CASKGQVTTEAFF. The CDR3 coding sequence is TGTGCCAGCAAGGGACAGGTGACAACTGAAGCTTTCTTT.

V is TRBV4-1 and J is TRBJ1-1, with unresolved D. The CDR3 has 15 residues. Trimming removed 1 base at V and 4 bases at J, with 13 bases between. Germline-derived CDR1 and CDR2 are MGHRA and YSYEKL. The chain's CDR3 is CASSQAPVPGTEAFF. The DNA of the CDR3 is TGCGCCAGCAGCCAAGCCCCTGTTCCCGGCACTGAAGCTTTCTTT.

The chain is built from TRBV5-5 and TRBJ2-7; D gene uncertain. Germline CDR1 SGHKS, CDR2 YYEKEE (reference sequence). This CDR3 is 13 amino acids long. The V gene lost 5 bases and the J gene lost 2 bases, with 11 bases spanning the gap. The CDR3 region has the DNA TGTGCCAGCAGGCCCACGCGCACCTACGAGCAGTACTTC. Residues: CASRPTRTYEQYF.

This chain joins TRBV7-9 and TRBJ1-2, with unresolved D. In germline, CDR1 is SEHNR, CDR2 FQNEAQ (reference sequence). Between the trimmed V and J ends, which lost 0 bases and 6 bases, there was a span of 5 bases. The CDR3 loop spans 12 amino acids. CDR3 nucleotide sequence: TGTGCCAGCAGCTTAGCAGACGATGGCTACACCTTC. This encodes CASSLADDGYTF.

The rearrangement joins TRBV4-2 to TRBJ1-3; D not certain. This CDR3 has 17 residues. Trimming took 1 base from V and 0 from J, leaving 13 bases between them. Germline CDR1 LGHNA, CDR2 YNFKEQ. The CDR3 nucleotides are TGTGCCAGCAGCCAAGTTTCGGGTCAGAGCTCTGGAAACACCATATATTTT. This codes for CASSQVSGQSSGNTIYF.

The V and J genes are TRBV5-1 and TRBJ1-3, with D tentatively TRBD1 (5 bases). Trimming stripped 2 bases from V and 0 bases from J, with 15 bases between. Per the germline V gene, CDR1 is SGHRS and CDR2 is YFSETQ. The CDR3 is made up of 17 amino acids. CDR3 sequence reads: CASSFMVQGNSGNTIYF. The CDR3 nucleotides are TGCGCCAGCAGCTTTATGGTCCAGGGAAACTCTGGAAACACCATATATTTT.

The rearrangement links TRBV7-9 to TRBJ1-1, with 8 bases identical to TRBD1. The germline V gene encodes CDR1 SEHNR and CDR2 FQNEAQ (reference sequence). The CDR3 sequence is 16 residues long. The J segment lost 4 bases and the V segment lost 1 base, leaving 8 bases of the junction unmatched. In nucleotides, the CDR3 is TGTGCCAGCAGCTTAGGGGGGCAGGGGGCGACCACTGAAGCTTTCTTT. It is translated as CASSLGGQGATTEAFF. Full variable domain (outside the CDR3, taken from reference TRBV7-9 and TRBJ1-1): DTGVSQNPRHKITKRGQNVTFRCDPISEHNRLYWYRQTLGQGPEFLTYFQNEAQLEKSRLLSDRFSAERPKGSFSTLEIQRTEQGDSAMYLCASSLGGQGATTEAFFGQGTRLTVV.

The chain joins TRBV15 to TRBJ1-3, with D possibly being TRBD1 (6 bases). The CDR3 consists of 15 residues. V was clipped by 2 bases and J by 0 bases, with 8 bases between them. Germline V CDR1 and CDR2: LNHNV, YYDKDF (reference sequence). The CDR3 DNA sequence: TGTGCCACCAGCAGATGGGACAACTCTGGAAACACCATATATTTT. It encodes CATSRWDNSGNTIYF.

The chain recombines TRBV29-1 with TRBJ2-3; 10 positions match TRBD2. Germline-derived CDR1 and CDR2 are SQVTM and ANQGSEA. CDR3 length: 14 amino acids. V shed 1 base and J 4 bases; nucleotides not matched to a gene: 2. The DNA of the CDR3 is TGCAGCGTTGAAGTAGCGGGGGGCCCAGATACGCAGTATTTT. Protein sequence: CSVEVAGGPDTQYF.

The table lists this clone with a count of one. V and J are TRBV18 and TRBJ2-2; no reliable D call. V lost 3 bases, J lost 1 base, and 12 bases lay in between. This CDR3 comprises 16 residues. Germline assignment: CDR1 KGHSH and CDR2 LQKENI. As DNA, the CDR3 is TGTGCCAGCTCACCGTACCCGACCGGGAACACCGGGGAGCTGTTTTTT. Its protein product is CASSPYPTGNTGELFF.

This chain joins TRBV28 and TRBJ2-7, with D uncertain. CDR3 length equals 12 residues. Trimming left V 3 bases short and J 6 bases short, with 9 bases between. The germline V gene has CDR1 MDHEN and CDR2 SYDVKM. CDR3 nucleotides: TGTGCCAGCAGTTTCCCCCTCGCCGAGCAGTACTTC. The encoded protein is CASSFPLAEQYF. Supplemented by reference TRBV28 and TRBJ2-7, the full variable domain reads DVKVTQSSRYLVKRTGEKVFLECVQDMDHENMFWYRQDPGLGLRLIYFSYDVKMKEKGDIPEGYSVSREKKERFSLILESASTNQTSMYLCASSFPLAEQYFGPGTRLTVT.